This is a list of T cell receptor beta chains from one sample in a study of PD-L1 blockade in urothelial cancer. The repertoire was sequenced with immunoSEQ multiplex PCR; TCRdb's copy has only in-frame clones and lacks some. The data show around 110,000 clones, around nine tenths seen once. The specimen comprised PBMCs, sampled around atezolizumab (anti-PD-L1) treatment. These receptors all come from a man in his 60s with urothelial cancer. The CDR3 runs from the conserved cysteine through the conserved F or W. Fields, in order: V gene, J gene, clone size, CDR3 protein. Not all rows give a size; the values are once, few, many and, for expanded clones, a class.

TRBV5-1	TRBJ2-7	.	CASSLTLTGLTSGRSSYEQYF
TRBV7-2	TRBJ2-7	.	CASSRGTGGSSYEQYF
TRBV18	TRBJ1-1	.	CASSPSRRNTEAFF
TRBV6-6	TRBJ1-1	few	CASRSTGTGNTEAFF
TRBV11-2	TRBJ2-7	.	CASSLAPGTGDYEQYF
TRBV9	TRBJ2-2	.	CASSVVGANTGELFF
TRBV6-5	TRBJ1-6	.	CASSSSPGYSPLHF
TRBV19	TRBJ2-1	.	CASSLQQGARNEQFF
TRBV11-2	TRBJ2-7	.	CASSLEGRVQHEQYF
TRBV5-6	TRBJ2-7	.	CASSLWGKSTYEQYF
TRBV10-2	TRBJ1-2	.	CASSEAGTNYGYTF
TRBV2	TRBJ1-5	.	CASSEGGFLNQPQHF
TRBV2	TRBJ2-5	.	CASSQSDRDETQYF
TRBV27	TRBJ2-7	.	CASSLRWQGGTLPYEQYF
TRBV5-1	TRBJ2-5	.	CASSRGGTERETQYF
TRBV19	TRBJ2-7	.	CASSTHTLAREQYF
TRBV27	TRBJ1-6	.	CASSSLFSYNSPLHF
TRBV7-9	TRBJ2-1	.	CASSLVPLAGGPYEQFF
TRBV9	TRBJ2-5	.	CASSVGVVEETQYF
TRBV18	TRBJ2-3	.	CASSSLRSGSTDTQYF
TRBV25-1	TRBJ2-5	.	CASTTGVGETQYF
TRBV5-1	TRBJ2-1	.	CASSPSPGLAFNEQFF
TRBV18	TRBJ1-5	.	CASSVGASIDQPQHF
TRBV7-2	TRBJ1-5	few	CASSLDREWYQPQHF
TRBV2	TRBJ1-6	.	CASRDRDYNSPLHF
TRBV18	TRBJ2-7	.	CASSPRQRLEQYF
TRBV9	TRBJ1-2	.	CASSATPASGRGGYTF
TRBV19	TRBJ1-3	once	CASKEPGQGSGNTIYF
TRBV7-2	TRBJ1-2	.	CASRRSYGYTF
TRBV7-9	TRBJ2-3	.	CASSPNGLAGATDTQYF
TRBV5-4	TRBJ2-7	once	CASSFFLRAAGGALTYEQYF
TRBV4-1	TRBJ2-7	once	CASSQGDSYEQYF
TRBV7-2	TRBJ2-2	.	CASSLVAGGYTGELFF
TRBV28	TRBJ2-3	once	CASSPPRAGEDTQYF
TRBV27	TRBJ1-2	.	CASSLLWGLGYTF